This T cell receptor beta chain stems from a study of neurological immune-mediated disorders (dated by TCRdb to the late 2010s). Study-wide context: The study compared peripheral blood TCR-beta repertoires of HTLV-I-associated myelopathy (HAM/TSP) patients, multiple sclerosis patients and healthy controls using UMI-based sequencing. The 95 to 110 TCR-beta libraries covered PBMC samples along with longitudinal samples, technical triplicates, and paired sorted CD4+ and CD8+ T-cell subsets. The cohort included about 70 subjects: some 14 with HAM/TSP, some 35 with multiple sclerosis, and 20 healthy controls. Results the study describes overall, beyond this receptor: No identical CDR3 amino acid sequences were found to be shared among expanded clones across subjects, suggesting that TCR-beta repertoires were private in all groups. TCR clonal expansion was highest in HAM/TSP patients and lowest in MS patients, with MS patients falling below even healthy controls.

cDNA was synthesized by template-switch 5'RACE using a primer with a 10-nucleotide random unique molecular identifier that tagged each TCR transcript. Every sequencing run covered 15-18 subjects and yielded more than 160 million TCR-beta sequences. The RNeasy kit was used for extraction of total RNA. TCR-beta VDJ regions were amplified with primers for the TCR constant region and the 5'RACE anchor, using the KAPA Real-time Library Amplification kit. Sample indexes and Illumina adaptors were added in a first PCR, and a second PCR then increased library yield. After Ampure bead purification, the TCR product of roughly 650 bp was size-selected on a 2% E-gel SizeSelection system. Before pooling, libraries had their quality checked on a Bioanalyzer, their concentration measured with Qubit, and their quantity determined with the Kapa Library Quantification kit. Libraries were sequenced paired-end 2 x 150 bp on an Illumina HiSeq 2500. To increase sequence diversity, roughly 24-31% phiX was spiked into each library pool. From the authors' description of their analysis: Quality-filtered reads were processed with the UMI-based MiGEC pipeline, which removed over 85% of raw TCR sequences during error correction. VDJ genes were aligned to IMGT germline references, and each clonotype was defined by a unique CDR3 amino acid sequence together with V-J genes. VDJtools evaluated clonal expansion, Shannon diversity and CDR3 relatedness (CalcPairwiseDistances, ClusterSamples); CLCbio workbench built phylogenetic trees. Using coefficient-of-variation modelling across technical triplicates, the study counted a clone as expanded if it had at least 8 unique UMIs. The public reads were reprocessed in TCRdb via fastp at Q25 and MiXCR, keeping in-frame beta chains. When rows share a CDR3 protein, they turn into one entry using the most common DNA and genes. TCRdb's processing, not the authors', yielded these V and J calls. The sample table contains approximately 16,000 distinct CDR3 sequences; only one count was recorded for about a fifth of them. The top ten clones comprise approximately 22% of the sample.

The healthy controls were volunteers from a blood bank in Maryland, USA. Unsorted PBMC libraries were generated from 2 million PBMCs stored in RNAlater at -80 °C until RNA extraction. Peripheral blood underwent Ficoll-Hypaque density gradient centrifugation to isolate PBMCs, which were then cryopreserved in liquid nitrogen. In its sample, this clonotype comes out as medium-sized (0.01 to 0.1%). What antigen it recognizes has not been identified. Per-base qualities were not stored, and no clone one base away is much larger. Source material: PBMCs. The receptor's source is a man aged 50 to 59 in good health.

The sequence in DNA is TGCAGTGCTACGGGACAGGGGGATACCGGGGAGCTGTTTTTT. This translates into CSATGQGDTGELFF. The chain uses TRBV20-1 and TRBJ2-2, and 11 junctional nucleotides match TRBD1. The CDR3 runs 14 amino acids, cysteine and phenylalanine included. Of all the DNA, just the CDR3 is kept, 42 bases in frame from base 1. Via the germline V gene (reference sequence), CDR1 is DFQATT and CDR2 SNEGSKA. Ends trimmed: V by 4 bases, J by 5 bases; bases unmatched to a gene: 3.